This T cell receptor (beta chain) was sequenced in a study of PD-1 blockade in classical Hodgkin lymphoma. Study conclusions and caveats: Before treatment, complete responders showed about the same diversity as newly diagnosed patients.

Time point defined: cycle 4 day 1 (C4D1), after 6 weeks of nivolumab. All the patients suffered relapse after autologous stem cell transplantation, and brentuximab vedotin exposure differed. Points on this clone: What it binds is not known.

Sequenced by immunoSEQ multiplex PCR; TCRdb stores in-frame clones only, minus some. This sample has about 8,500 clones, with approximately 88% found just once. From germline, CDR1 is LNHDA and CDR2 SQIVND (reference sequence). The CDR3 consists of 17 residues. Trimming left V 4 bases short and J 1 base short, with 18 bases between. Sequencing used peripheral blood mononuclear cells (PBMCs), obtained before the fourth cycle of nivolumab. The chain joins TRBV19 to TRBJ2-3; TRBD2 might be the D (6 bases). The receptor was derived from a human donor with classical Hodgkin lymphoma. The CDR3 sequence is CASSTLGRGTGTDTQYF. The CDR3 DNA reads as TGTGCCAGTAGTACCTTAGGGCGCGGGACGGGCACAGATACGCAGTATTTT.